Described below is a single T cell receptor beta chain sequence and its context. This clonotype showed up just a few times. This clone's antigen is unknown. No qualities accompany the bases; no much larger clone lies one base away. The CDR3, from cysteine to phenylalanine, totals 15 residues. The DNA shown is the 45-base CDR3, in frame from base 1. The germline ends are 13 bases apart after V is trimmed by 1 base and J by 4 bases. Library creation used 5' RACE. The sequencer was an Illumina HiSeq 2500. The second PCR ran for roughly 6 to 11 cycles and used a J-beta primer mix along with a sample-barcoded 5' primer. A template-switch 5' adaptor carrying 12 random nucleotides introduced a unique molecular identifier onto each TCR beta cDNA molecule. Each sample yielded at least 3 million CDR3-containing paired-end reads. All of the RNA was converted into first-strand cDNA using the Mint cDNA synthesis kit, with a TRBC-specific oligonucleotide serving as the primer. Following uracil-DNA glycosylase treatment, a first 18-cycle PCR with universal primers M1SS and BC2_uni_R was performed on all cDNA. The original methods were these. For normalization, 1 million high-quality reads were randomly selected from each sample, with every read carrying a distinct molecular identifier. Instead of being binned into consensus sequences, reads that shared molecular identifiers were thrown out. MiTCR, run with a Q25 quality threshold and the strictest error-elimination algorithm, handled CDR3 identification, clonotype clustering and error correction. A nonparametric unseen species model with Euler transformation was used to estimate a lower bound on total TCR beta diversity. Using fastp trimming at Q25 and MiXCR clonotype assembly, TCRdb reanalyzed the public sequencing data and kept in-frame beta chains. Entries are consolidated by CDR3 protein sequence, retaining the most common genes and DNA. TCRdb, rather than the study authors, made the V and J calls. The sample has around 850,000 distinct CDR3 sequences on record, around 34% of them singletons. Clones ranked in the top ten supply 13% of the sample.

This sample was included in a study of blood T cells in healthy people across ages (dated by TCRdb to between 2015 and 2016). Turning to the overall study: In model experiments, roughly one uniquely barcoded TCR beta cDNA molecule per two T cells was captured by template switching. The study measured age-related changes in TCR beta repertoire diversity using deep sequencing normalized with unique cDNA molecular identifiers. The donors were divided into four age groups: young (average roughly 17 years), middle-aged (about 40), aged (around 59) and long-lived (82). To avoid experimental bias, donors of different ages were spread randomly across the sequencing lanes. The study analyzed two additional independent replicas of 1 million unique cDNA reads from the same blood draw for two donors, one aged 18 to 30 and one aged 80 or older. On the study overall, not on this receptor specifically: Observed TCR beta diversity correlated strongly with the percentage of naive T cells measured by flow cytometry. Conclusive comparison of naive and antigen-experienced compartments was prevented by the profiling of bulk unsorted PBMCs. Because donor CMV infection status was unknown, age-related changes in expanded clonotypes were potentially confounded. Compared with the aged group, the long-lived group had more naive CD4+ T cells, fewer expanded clones and increased TCR diversity, suggesting age selection. Estimates of total diversity based on one million sequenced T cells were regarded as lower bounds and as underestimates. As age increased, observed TCR beta diversity per million T cells dropped in a roughly linear way, and a significant reduction was already evident by age about 40.

The donors were roughly 39 Caucasian individuals from Russia, aged roughly 6 to 90 years, who were systemically healthy. Each donor gave about 9.7 milliliters of peripheral blood, drawn into EDTA-treated Vacutainer tubes. PBMCs were isolated by Ficoll-Paque density-gradient centrifugation, with at least 7 million obtained per sample. Trizol reagent was used to extract total RNA from the PBMCs, yielding at least 5 micrograms per sample. The percentages of naive CD45RAhigh/CD27high T cells were determined by flow cytometry on a PBMC aliquot from every donor. The V and J genes are TRBV12-3 or TRBV12-4 and TRBJ1-1; confidence is insufficient to name the D gene. The clonotype comes from a man aged 18 to 29 in good health. Sequenced sample: blood. The nucleotides read TGTGCCAGCAGTTTAGACCCAATTGGATCCACTGAAGCTTTCTTT. This is translated as CASSLDPIGSTEAFF.